Shown below are 22 T cell receptor beta chains from a single sample sequenced in a study of CD8 T cells in Susac syndrome. With random hexamers, reverse transcription was performed on roughly 0.5 to 1 ug of RNA. MiXCR, run by TCRdb on the immunoSEQ multiplex PCR reads, gives a single entry per CDR3 protein. The repertoire consists of 150,000 to 200,000 distinct CDR3 sequences, with about 95% occurring once and the leading ten covering about 0.13%. Input material: CD4+ T cells from PBMCs. The receptors originated from a human donor in good health.

The V and J genes are TRBV28 and TRBJ1-5; the D gene is possibly TRBD1 (6 bases). V was shortened by 6 bases and J by 1 base, with 16 bases between the two germline ends. Germline CDR1 reads MDHEN; CDR2 reads SYDVKM. There are 16 residues in the CDR3. CDR3 amino acids: CASRAGARGSNQPQHF. CDR3 DNA: TGTGCCAGCAGAGCAGGGGCGAGAGGAAGCAATCAGCCCCAGCATTTT.

V and J are TRBV20-1 and TRBJ1-1, with a weak D call TRBD1 (5 bases). Germline V gene data show CDR1 as DFQATT and CDR2 as SNEGSKA (reference sequence). Trimming pared 5 bases from V and 6 bases from J, leaving 19 bases between. The CDR3 has 14 amino acids. The CDR3 region has the DNA TGCAGTGCTCCATCATTGCAGGGTTCGTCTGAAGCTTTCTTT. The encoded protein is CSAPSLQGSSEAFF.

The genes are TRBV20-1 and TRBJ2-2; D is perhaps TRBD1 (5 bases). Germline V gene data show CDR1 as DFQATT and CDR2 as SNEGSKA (reference sequence). Trimming took off 0 bases at V and 4 bases at J, with 12 bases between the two ends. The CDR3 is 15 amino acids. The CDR3 loop is CSARDYQGVTGELFF. The CDR3 DNA sequence: TGCAGTGCTAGAGATTACCAGGGCGTCACCGGGGAGCTGTTTTTT.

The chain links TRBV7-8 to TRBJ1-6, with D possibly TRBD1 on 5 matching bases. Trimming pared 5 bases from V and 10 bases from J, leaving 9 bases between. CDR1 is SGHVS, CDR2 FQNEAQ, per germline. CDR3 length equals 12 residues. The CDR3, as DNA: TGTGCCAGCAGCACAGGAGGATCACCCCTCCACTTT. It yields the protein CASSTGGSPLHF.

The CDR3, as DNA: TGCAGCGTTGAAAGGGGGGGGGCCGGCACAGATACGCAGTATTTT. Protein product: CSVERGGAGTDTQYF. The J gene is TRBJ2-3, the V gene TRBV29-1, with TRBD2 as a possible D gene (7 bases). Trimming cost V 2 bases and J 1 base, with 13 bases left between them. This CDR3 contains 15 residues. Germline CDR1 and CDR2: SQVTM and ANQGSEA.

This chain links TRBV6-2 or TRBV6-3 with TRBJ2-5, with D perhaps TRBD1 (6 bases). V was cut by 7 bases and J by 5 bases, with 17 bases left in between. The CDR3 is made up of 14 amino acids. Germline values: CDR1 MNHEY, CDR2 SVGEGT. The CDR3 sequence is CASTDRIPQETQYF. CDR3 sequence (DNA): TGTGCCAGCACCGACAGGATCCCGCAGGAGACCCAGTACTTC.

The CDR3 DNA follows: TGTGCCAGCAGTTACGTGATCCAATCGGGACAAACCAGCTCCTACAATGAGCAGTTCTTC. Its translation: CASSYVIQSGQTSSYNEQFF. The chain employs TRBV6-2 or TRBV6-3 and TRBJ2-1; perhaps TRBD1 as D (6 bases). Trimming cost V 2 bases and J 0 bases, with 23 bases left between them. Looked up from germline, CDR1 is MNHEY and CDR2 is SVGEGT. The CDR3 consists of 20 residues.

This clonotype has just one count. The rearrangement uses TRBV20-1 and TRBJ2-3; D is undetermined. The CDR3 has 14 residues. Germline CDR1 reads DFQATT; CDR2 reads SNEGSKA (reference sequence). V dropped 0 bases and J dropped 6 bases, with 13 bases sitting between them. The CDR3 DNA reads TGCAGTGCTAGAGACCCGATTGGGATGGATACGCAGTATTTT. This codes for CSARDPIGMDTQYF.

The chain couples TRBV6-6 to TRBJ1-5; TRBD1 is a possible D gene (6 bases). The germline CDR1 and CDR2 sequences are MNHNY and SVGAGI (reference sequence). V was pared by 7 bases and J by 6 bases, with 13 bases between. CDR3 length equals 13 residues. The CDR3 loop is CASTPRGGQPQHF. CDR3 DNA: TGTGCCAGCACCCCCAGGGGTGGTCAGCCCCAGCATTTT.

The chain uses TRBV20-1 and TRBJ2-1, with 14 bases aligning to TRBD2. With V trimmed by 6 bases and J by 0 bases, 4 bases remained unmatched. Germline V gives CDR1 DFQATT, CDR2 SNEGSKA (reference sequence). The CDR3 runs to 16 residues. CDR3 coding DNA: TGCAGTGCCCCCGGGACTAGCGGGGGCTCCTACAATGAGCAGTTCTTC. It is translated as CSAPGTSGGSYNEQFF.

This chain uses TRBV30 with TRBJ2-3; D possibly corresponds to TRBD1 (5 bases). Germline CDR1 and CDR2: GTSNPN and SVGIG (reference sequence). V was pared by 4 bases and J by 5 bases, with 13 bases between. CDR3 size: 13 residues. The CDR3 DNA reads TGTGCCTGGACCGGTGGTAGGGGAGATACGCAGTATTTT. This translates into CAWTGGRGDTQYF.

In regard to this clonotype: One junction end does not reproduce the germline sequence, and a read error may be involved. The J gene is TRBJ2-1, the V gene TRBV11-2, with D possibly being TRBD1 or TRBD2 (6 bases each). The CDR3 extends over 14 amino acids. Germline values: CDR1 SGHAT, CDR2 FQNNGV. The CDR3 region has the DNA TGTGCCAGCAGTTTAGAAGGGGGGCCTGGGGAGCAGTTCTTC. It is translated as CASSLEGGPGEQFF.

The V call is TRBV30, the J call TRBJ1-3; D is uncertain. Deletions cut 8 bases from V and 2 bases from J, with 19 bases between. The CDR3 runs to 15 residues. The germline V gene has CDR1 GTSNPN and CDR2 SVGIG (reference sequence). The CDR3 region has the DNA TGTGCCCAAGGGTATGGCGGTCGGACTGGAAACACCATATATTTT. It codes for CAQGYGGRTGNTIYF.

The chain has TRBV13 and TRBJ1-6, with D possibly TRBD1 on 5 matching bases. The CDR3 length is 15 residues. Trimming removed 4 bases from V and 7 bases from J, with 14 bases in between. CDR1 is PRHDT and CDR2 is FYEKMQ in the germline V gene (reference sequence). This chain's CDR3 is CASSSGTAGNSPLHF. DNA of the CDR3: TGTGCCAGCAGCTCCGGGACGGCGGGCAATTCACCCCTCCACTTT.

This sequence joins TRBV30 and TRBJ1-2; tentative D call: TRBD1 (5 bases). The CDR3 is made up of 12 amino acids. Per the germline V gene, CDR1 is GTSNPN and CDR2 is SVGIG (reference sequence). The V and J ends lost 2 bases and 8 bases respectively, with 12 bases between them. CDR3 sequence reads: CAWSRGVTGYTF. The CDR3 DNA sequence: TGTGCCTGGAGTAGAGGGGTGACAGGCTACACCTTC.

The chain's CDR3 is CSVVGQGANVLTF. Here the CDR3 DNA reads TGCAGCGTTGTGGGACAGGGGGCCAACGTCCTGACTTTC. V is TRBV29-1 and J is TRBJ2-6, with TRBD1 identical over 7 bases. Germline CDR1 reads SQVTM; CDR2 reads ANQGSEA. This CDR3 contains 13 residues. The J segment lost 4 bases and the V segment lost 4 bases, leaving 1 base of the junction unmatched.

The chain has TRBV27 and TRBJ1-5; D is perhaps TRBD1 (6 bases). The CDR3 contains 19 residues. V was trimmed by 2 bases and J by 0 bases, leaving 20 bases between them. Germline values: CDR1 MNHEY, CDR2 SMNVEV (reference sequence). CDR3 sequence reads: CASSLRGHLRIISNQPQHF. CDR3 bases: TGTGCCAGCAGTTTACGGGGGCATTTGCGGATAATTAGCAATCAGCCCCAGCATTTT.

The V call is TRBV28, the J call TRBJ1-5; D is perhaps TRBD1 (6 bases). Germline values: CDR1 MDHEN, CDR2 SYDVKM. The CDR3 runs 15 residues. Trimming cost V 8 bases and J 4 bases, with 18 bases left between them. CDR3 region: CASAEGGGENQPQHF. The CDR3 DNA follows: TGTGCCAGCGCCGAGGGTGGGGGCGAGAATCAGCCCCAGCATTTT. Based on the CDR3 plus reference TRBV28 and TRBJ1-5, the full variable domain is DVKVTQSSRYLVKRTGEKVFLECVQDMDHENMFWYRQDPGLGLRLIYFSYDVKMKEKGDIPEGYSVSREKKERFSLILESASTNQTSMYLCASAEGGGENQPQHFGDGTRLSIL.

The J gene is TRBJ2-1, the V gene TRBV7-2; 9 bases are a match to TRBD1. This CDR3 has 12 residues. The J segment lost 12 bases and the V segment lost 1 base, leaving 1 base of the junction unmatched. CDR1 SGHTA and CDR2 FQGNSA come from the germline V gene. The CDR3 bases are TGTGCCAGCAGCTTAGAGACAGGGGGGCAGTTCTTC. This encodes CASSLETGGQFF.

This clonotype has only a few counts. V and J are TRBV20-1 and TRBJ2-7; TRBD1 matches 9 bases. The length of the CDR3 is 13 residues. Germline CDR1 and CDR2: DFQATT and SNEGSKA (reference sequence). With 7 bases clipped from V and 4 bases from J, the junction kept 8 bases outside the gene matches. CDR3 bases: TGCAGTGTAGAAGGGACAGGGAGTTACGAGCAGTACTTC. Its translation is CSVEGTGSYEQYF.

This sequence joins TRBV2 and TRBJ1-6, with 8 bases fitting TRBD1. Per germline, CDR1 SNHLY and CDR2 FYNNEI. V was pared by 6 bases and J by 10 bases, with 11 bases of the junction left unmatched. This CDR3 comprises 15 residues. Here the CDR3 DNA reads TGTGCCAGCAGCGCGGCGACAGGGGTGAGGTCACCCCTCCACTTT. It translates to CASSAATGVRSPLHF.

The chain carries TRBV12-3 or TRBV12-4 and TRBJ2-3, with TRBD1 matching 7 bases. J gave up 2 bases and V 3 bases, and 5 bases lay outside the gene matches. This CDR3 is 15 amino acids long. The CDR3 DNA sequence: TGTGCCAGCAGTTTTGGACAGGATAACACAGATACGCAGTATTTT. Its translation is CASSFGQDNTDTQYF.